This T cell receptor (beta chain) was profiled in a study of cytomegalovirus exposure and HLA in healthy donors. Whole-study findings and limits: Investigators reported under 200 TCR beta chains as tied to cytomegalovirus.

Germline CDR1 is MNHEY and CDR2 is SVGAGI. The CDR3 sequence is 14 residues long. Trimming cost V 2 bases and J 7 bases; bases outside gene matches: 2. Profiled with immunoSEQ multiplex PCR; TCRdb holds only in-frame clones, not every one. The sample holds fewer than 250,000 clones; approximately 87% are singletons and the top ten take about 2.8%. About this clone: What it recognizes is unknown.

This receptor was obtained from a man younger than 35 in good health and CMV-seronegative. This rearrangement joins TRBV6-5 to TRBJ2-2, with TRBD2 matching over 9 bases. Sequenced input: PBMCs. CDR3 protein: CASSYGTSSGELFF. The CDR3 coding sequence is TGTGCCAGCAGTTACGGGACTAGCAGCGGGGAGCTGTTTTTT.